What follows is one TCR beta chain and its context. This CDR3 is built from 11 residues. V was trimmed by 4 bases and J by 12 bases, leaving 13 bases between them. CDR1 and CDR2 (germline): MDHEN, SYDVKM. Clones were sequenced by immunoSEQ multiplex PCR, and TCRdb holds only the in-frame ones, with some missing. Of around 34,000 clones listed, 90% are singletons. The sample originates from a study of T cell changes during pregnancy in multiple sclerosis. This chain connects TRBV28 to TRBJ2-7; D remains ambiguous. Sequencing was performed on CD4+ T cells from peripheral blood mononuclear cells, taken in the second trimester of pregnancy. The origin of this receptor is a female donor with multiple sclerosis, enrolled in a pregnancy study. The CDR3 is CASSSRGSPYF. For the CDR3, the DNA is TGTGCCAGCAGTTCCCGAGGAAGTCCGTACTTC.